Sequencing of this T cell receptor beta chain was carried out in a study of T cells in Graves' hyperthyroidism and ophthalmopathy. The investigators amplified TCR beta CDR3 regions from RNA transcripts. Initially, a first-round RT-PCR of the TCR CDR3 employed the HTBI primer set. TCRdb reprocessed the multiplex PCR reads via MiXCR and lists one record per CDR3 protein. There are about 420,000 distinct CDR3 sequences in the sample; around 15% occur only once, and about 5% lies in the top ten. On this clonotype itself: Its target is unknown.

The V gene lost 8 bases and the J gene lost 4 bases, with 15 bases spanning the gap. The CDR3 is 15 amino acids. Whole-study findings and limits: Blood samples included most of the expanded thyroid clonotypes exceeding 0.001.

Sequenced sample: blood. This TCR came from a woman under 30 with Graves' hyperthyroidism. The chain combines TRBV12-3 or TRBV12-4 with TRBJ2-6; D gene ambiguous. The CDR3 DNA follows: TGTGCCAGCTCACCTCTAGACACCGGGGCCAACGTCCTGACTTTC. Its translation is CASSPLDTGANVLTF.